The rows below give T cell receptor beta chains drawn from one sample of a study of T and B cells in COVID-19 patients. TCRdb reprocessed the multiplex PCR reads via MiXCR and lists one record per CDR3 protein. This repertoire shows approximately 10,000 distinct CDR3 sequences, roughly 30% found once; its top ten account for about 30%. Sequencing was done on a sample of blood. These receptors were taken from a human donor who had recovered from COVID-19. Both conserved end residues are part of each CDR3. A D gene is named only where the DNA matches it firmly. Clone size appears in some rows only: once, few, many, or a class for an expanded clone.

v_call	d_call	j_call	clone_size	cdr3_nt	cdr3_aa
TRBV7-2	TRBD2	TRBJ2-5	.	TGTGCCAGCATTAGCGGGCCCCAAGAGACCCAGTACTTC	CASISGPQETQYF
TRBV12-3/TRBV12-4	TRBD2	TRBJ2-2	many	TGTGCCAGCAGTTCCAGCGGGAGGGCCCCCGGGGAGCTGTTTTTT	CASSSSGRAPGELFF
TRBV28	.	TRBJ2-3	.	TGTGCCAGCAGTTTTTACAGGGTCACAGATACGCAGTATTTT	CASSFYRVTDTQYF
TRBV29-1	TRBD1	TRBJ1-1	many	TGCAGCGCATACAGGGGACAGAACACTGAAGCTTTCTTT	CSAYRGQNTEAFF
TRBV12-3/TRBV12-4	TRBD2	TRBJ2-1	.	TGTGCCAGCAGCGCCTCGACTAGCGGGAGCTCCGGTGAGCAGTTCTTC	CASSASTSGSSGEQFF
TRBV6-6	TRBD1	TRBJ2-3	few	TGTGCCTGTTATCCGGGACAGGGGAAAGATACGCAGTATTTT	CACYPGQGKDTQYF
TRBV12-3/TRBV12-4	.	TRBJ1-4	many	TGTGCCAGCACCTTCCCGGGACGCGGTGAAAAACTGTTTTTT	CASTFPGRGEKLFF
TRBV2	TRBD2	TRBJ2-1	few	TGTGCCAGCTTTAAGCGGGAGCGGGCCTACAATGAGCAGTTCTTC	CASFKRERAYNEQFF
TRBV19	.	TRBJ2-7	medium-sized	TGTGCCAGTAGTATCTGGAGAGAGGGCTACGAGCAGTACTTC	CASSIWREGYEQYF
TRBV27	TRBD2	TRBJ2-3	.	TGTGCCAGCAGTATGACTAGCGGGAGAACAGATACGCAGTATTTT	CASSMTSGRTDTQYF
TRBV5-4	.	TRBJ1-6	.	TGTGCCAGAACTCTCGGGTCCCAACCTAATTCACCCCTCCACTTT	CARTLGSQPNSPLHF
TRBV19	.	TRBJ2-7	medium-sized	TGTGCCAGTAGTATAGATTCGGGACCATCAGGTACCTACGAGCAGTACTTC	CASSIDSGPSGTYEQYF
TRBV7-2	.	TRBJ2-3	few	TGTGCCAGCAGCTTAAGTCTGAACGAGCGAGGACTAAGCACAGATACGCAGTATTTT	CASSLSLNERGLSTDTQYF
TRBV6-5	.	TRBJ2-1	medium-sized	TGTGCCAGCGCTAGAACAGGGTCTAATGAGCAGTTCTTC	CASARTGSNEQFF
TRBV7-2	TRBD2	TRBJ2-1	.	TGTGCCAGCAGTCCCGGACTAGCCGCCGGGGGGGATGAGCAGTTCTTC	CASSPGLAAGGDEQFF
TRBV5-5	.	TRBJ1-1	few	TGTGCCAGCAGCTGGGGGGGGGGAGGGAACACTGAAGCTTTCTTT	CASSWGGGGNTEAFF
TRBV7-2	TRBD2	TRBJ2-1	.	TGTGCCAGCAGCCATTATAGCGGGAGGGATTACAATGAGCAGTTCTTC	CASSHYSGRDYNEQFF
TRBV6-1	.	TRBJ1-1	.	TGTGCCAGCAGTGAGCGGGTGACCTCTGAAGCTTTCTTT	CASSERVTSEAFF
TRBV6-5	.	TRBJ1-4	few	TGTGCCAGCAGTAAGACCCTGGTAATGAAAAAACTGTTTTTT	CASSKTLVMKKLFF
TRBV12-3/TRBV12-4	TRBD2	TRBJ2-3	many	TGTGCCAGCAGACAGACTAGCGGCACAGATACGCAGTATTTT	CASRQTSGTDTQYF
TRBV5-4	.	TRBJ2-5	few	TGTGCCAGCAGCGGAGCATTGGGGTACCAAGAGACCCAGTACTTC	CASSGALGYQETQYF
TRBV5-6	.	TRBJ2-3	once	TGTACCAGCAGCTGGGCCCCCACCGGCACAGATACGCAGTATTTT	CTSSWAPTGTDTQYF
TRBV5-6	TRBD2	TRBJ2-1	.	TGTGCCAGAAGCTCAATGACTAGCGGGAGTTCAAATGAGCAGTTCTTC	CARSSMTSGSSNEQFF
TRBV19	TRBD1	TRBJ1-4	.	TGTGCCAGTAGTTCGGCCGGGACAGGGGGGAGAACTAATGAAAAACTGTTTTTT	CASSSAGTGGRTNEKLFF
TRBV6-6	.	TRBJ2-3	few	TGTGCCAGCAGTTATCAGGGGCTTAGCACAGATACGCAGTATTTT	CASSYQGLSTDTQYF
TRBV7-2	.	TRBJ2-3	.	TGTGACAGCAGGCTCAACCCGCTAGATACGCAGTATTTT	CDSRLNPLDTQYF
TRBV6-5	TRBD1	TRBJ1-2	.	TGTGCCAGCCTAAACAGGGGGACCACGGCTGGCTACACCTTC	CASLNRGTTAGYTF
TRBV6-2/TRBV6-3	TRBD2	TRBJ2-3	.	TGTGCCAGCAGCCCGACGGGACTAGCGGCTCTATTGGATACGCAGTATTTT	CASSPTGLAALLDTQYF
TRBV7-2	TRBD1	TRBJ1-5	.	TGTGCCAGCAGCCACGGGACAGGGGCTTACTTTAGCAATCAGCCCCAGCATTTT	CASSHGTGAYFSNQPQHF
TRBV12-3/TRBV12-4	TRBD1	TRBJ1-2	.	TGTGCCAGCAGTCCGGACAGGTGGATACCGCCTACGTCCGGCTACACCTTC	CASSPDRWIPPTSGYTF
TRBV5-6	.	TRBJ1-1	.	TGTGCCAGCAGCTCGGGGTTGGGAGCTTTCTTT	CASSSGLGAFF
TRBV12-3/TRBV12-4	.	TRBJ2-1	medium-sized	TGTGCCAGCAGTTTGGGACTCCACTACAATGAGCAGTTCTTC	CASSLGLHYNEQFF
TRBV12-3/TRBV12-4	.	TRBJ1-4	many	TGTGCCAGCAGTTTAGGGGTCACAACCCGGTCGGAAAAACTGTTTTTT	CASSLGVTTRSEKLFF
TRBV30	.	TRBJ2-5	medium-sized	TGTGCCTGGAGTGCGGGACTTCAAGAGACCCAGTACTTC	CAWSAGLQETQYF
TRBV11-2	.	TRBJ2-1	.	TGTGCCAGTCGTGATGGCTCGTCCTACAATGAGCAGTTCTTC	CASRDGSSYNEQFF
TRBV13	TRBD1	TRBJ2-1	medium-sized	TGTGCCACCAGACAGGGGAGCAATGAGCAGTTCTTC	CATRQGSNEQFF
TRBV6-6	.	TRBJ2-7	.	TGTGCCAGCAGCCAAGAGAGACCAGGACAGACGAATCCCTACGAGCAGTACTTC	CASSQERPGQTNPYEQYF
TRBV27	TRBD1	TRBJ1-1	.	TGTGCCAGCAGGATACAGGGGCGGAACACTGAAGCTTTCTTT	CASRIQGRNTEAFF
TRBV6-1	TRBD2	TRBJ2-3	.	TGTGCCAGCAGAGGACTAGCGGGAGCCACAGATACGCAGTATTTT	CASRGLAGATDTQYF
TRBV6-5	TRBD2	TRBJ2-7	many	TGTGCCAGCAGTCCGCGGACTAGCGGAGGGACCTACGAGCAGTACTTC	CASSPRTSGGTYEQYF
TRBV6-6	.	TRBJ2-6	.	TGTGCCAGCCGTAGAGGGGCGGGAGGGGCCAACGTCCTGACTTTC	CASRRGAGGANVLTF
TRBV7-6	.	TRBJ2-1	.	TGTGCCAGCAGCTTAGGCCCCAGCTCCTACAATGAGCAGTTCTTC	CASSLGPSSYNEQFF
TRBV6-2/TRBV6-3	.	TRBJ1-2	.	TGTGCCAGCAGTTACTCGACAGTGGAGGGCTATGGCTACACCTTC	CASSYSTVEGYGYTF
TRBV27	.	TRBJ2-7	few	TGTGCCAGCAGTTTAGAAGGTTCCTACGAGCAGTACTTC	CASSLEGSYEQYF
TRBV30	.	TRBJ1-2	.	TGTGCCTGGAGTGTAATGTCCTATGGCTACACCTTC	CAWSVMSYGYTF
TRBV7-9	TRBD2	TRBJ2-5	.	TGTGCCAGCAGCTCGACTAGCGGGAGGGCCTGGGAGACCCAGTACTTC	CASSSTSGRAWETQYF
TRBV20-1	.	TRBJ2-3	.	TGCAGTGCTAGCCGGGGTGGAGCGAAGACAGGACGAAGGCCAGATACGCAGTATTTT	CSASRGGAKTGRRPDTQYF
TRBV18	.	TRBJ1-1	few	TGTGCCAGCTCACCACCGTTCCCCCGGACTACTGAAGCTTTCTTT	CASSPPFPRTTEAFF
TRBV18	TRBD2	TRBJ2-1	many	TGTGCCAGCTCAAGTCGGACTAGCGACAACAATGAGCAGTTCTTC	CASSSRTSDNNEQFF
TRBV7-6	.	TRBJ2-3	few	TGTGCCAGCAGCTTAGGGCAGCAAGATACGCAGTATTTT	CASSLGQQDTQYF